One and the same sample provided the 21 T cell receptor beta chains below, sequenced in a study of cytomegalovirus exposure and HLA in healthy donors (dated by TCRdb to the late 2010s). Libraries were built with the immunoSEQ multiplex PCR assay. For the multiplex PCR, a mixture combining 60 forward primers for TCR Vbeta segments and 13 reverse primers for TCR Jbeta segments was used. TCRdb retrieved this table from immuneACCESS and kept in-frame rearrangements only. Not all clones are present; in checked studies, unresolved V genes account for under half, and no reason is known for the remainder. For this sample the table gives 100,000 to 150,000 clones, of which around 78% were detected only once. The top ten constitute about 1.7% of the sample. Sequencing was performed on PBMCs. These receptors originate from a woman aged 45 to 65 in good health and CMV-seronegative.

The chain couples TRBV27 to TRBJ2-1, with 9 positions matching TRBD2. The CDR3 is made up of 14 amino acids. Germline V gene lookup returns CDR1 MNHEY and CDR2 SMNVEV (reference sequence). Trimming removed 2 bases from V and 9 bases from J; junction bases left unmatched: 5. The CDR3 loop reads CASSLGLAGAEQFF. DNA for the CDR3: TGTGCCAGCAGTTTAGGCTTAGCGGGAGCTGAGCAGTTCTTC.

The chain carries TRBV5-1 and TRBJ2-1, with a weak D call TRBD2 (6 bases). The V end lost 4 bases, the J end lost 9 bases, and 17 bases lay between the germline ends. The germline gives CDR1 SGHRS, CDR2 YFSETQ. The CDR3 covers 14 residues. Written as DNA, the CDR3 is TGCGCCAGCAGCCCGGGCCCCCCCGGGGGTGAGCAGTTCTTC. It specifies CASSPGPPGGEQFF. The full variable domain, rest sourced from reference TRBV5-1 and TRBJ2-1, is KAGVTQTPRYLIKTRGQQVTLSCSPISGHRSVSWYQQTPGQGLQFLFEYFSETQRNKGNFPGRFSGRQFSNSRSEMNVSTLELGDSALYLCASSPGPPGGEQFFGPGTRLTVL.

V gene TRBV25-1 combines with J gene TRBJ2-7, with 10 bases matching TRBD2. This CDR3 has 16 amino acids. V gave up 1 base and J gave up 4 bases; unmatched junction bases: 7. CDR1 is MGHDK, CDR2 SYGVNS, per germline. For the CDR3, the DNA is TGTGCCAGCAGTGAATCTACCGGGACTAGCGATTACGAGCAGTACTTC. Amino acids: CASSESTGTSDYEQYF.

The rearrangement links TRBV15 to TRBJ2-7, with 8 bases matching TRBD2. Germline loops: CDR1 LNHNV, CDR2 YYDKDF (reference sequence). The CDR3 loop spans 15 amino acids. Germline trimming cut 3 bases from V and 2 bases from J; bases unmatched to any gene: 6. CDR3 residues: CATSRPEAGAYEQYF. In DNA, the CDR3 is TGTGCCACCAGCAGGCCTGAAGCGGGAGCCTACGAGCAGTACTTC. Full variable domain (outside the CDR3, taken from reference TRBV15 and TRBJ2-7): DAMVIQNPRYQVTQFGKPVTLSCSQTLNHNVMYWYQQKSSQAPKLLFHYYDKDFNNEADTPDNFQSRRPNTSFCFLDIRSPGLGDTAMYLCATSRPEAGAYEQYFGPGTRLTVT.

This clone has just a few counts. The rearrangement uses TRBV19 and TRBJ2-5; 11 bases agree with TRBD2. The CDR3 spans 16 residues. After removal of 5 bases from V and 2 bases from J, the junction contained 7 bases not matched to a gene. The germline CDR1 and CDR2 sequences are LNHDA and SQIVND (reference sequence). CDR3: CASSSGLAGLQETQYF. As DNA, the CDR3 is TGTGCCAGTAGTTCCGGACTAGCGGGCCTACAAGAGACCCAGTACTTC.

This clone was seen a handful of times. The chain is built from TRBV28 and TRBJ1-1, with a tentative D call TRBD1 (6 bases). Trimming took 2 bases from V and 4 from J, leaving 14 bases between them. The length of the CDR3 is 15 residues. The germline gives CDR1 MDHEN, CDR2 SYDVKM. The CDR3 sequence: CASSLIQGLLTEAFF. The CDR3 nucleotides read TGTGCCAGCAGTTTAATCCAGGGGTTGCTCACTGAAGCTTTCTTT.

The chain combines TRBV25-1 with TRBJ1-2; D uncertain. V gave up 4 bases and J gave up 14 bases, with 17 bases separating them. This CDR3 is built from 12 residues. Germline values: CDR1 MGHDK, CDR2 SYGVNS. CDR3 in DNA: TGTGCCAGCAGTGGATACAAGGCGGGGAATACCTTC. Amino acids: CASSGYKAGNTF.

V is TRBV7-9 and J is TRBJ2-1; 14 bases map to TRBD2. Germline CDR1 and CDR2: SEHNR and FQNEAQ (reference sequence). This CDR3 region has 16 residues. Trimming at V came to 2 bases and at J to 7 bases, leaving 4 bases not matched to a gene. CDR3 sequence: CASSLIGTSGSNEQFF. CDR3 DNA sequence: TGTGCCAGCAGCTTAATTGGGACTAGCGGGAGTAATGAGCAGTTCTTC.

This clone has a handful of counts. The genes are TRBV28 and TRBJ1-5, with TRBD1 identical over 9 bases. The CDR3 extends over 16 amino acids. CDR1 and CDR2 (germline): MDHEN, SYDVKM. With 5 bases clipped from V and 6 bases from J, the junction kept 11 bases outside the gene matches. The CDR3 DNA follows: TGTGCCAGCAGTCCTTACAGGGGGCGAGGAGTTCAGCCCCAGCATTTT. Protein product: CASSPYRGRGVQPQHF.

The chain uses TRBV7-9 and TRBJ1-4; tentative D call: TRBD1 (5 bases). CDR3 length: 15 residues. CDR1 is SEHNR and CDR2 is FQNEAQ in the germline V gene (reference sequence). The ends were cut back, 5 bases at V and 7 bases at J, with 17 bases in the middle. The CDR3 DNA reads as TGTGCCAGCAGCCCCCGGCGGGGCGTCAGTGAAAAACTGTTTTTT. It is translated as CASSPRRGVSEKLFF.

The V call is TRBV27, the J call TRBJ1-5; tentatively, D is TRBD1 (6 bases). The CDR3 has 15 residues. The germline V gene has CDR1 MNHEY and CDR2 SMNVEV (reference sequence). Trimming left V 5 bases short and J 1 base short, with 12 bases between. This CDR3 reads CASSPYRASNQPQHF. The CDR3 coding sequence is TGTGCCAGCAGTCCTTACAGGGCCAGCAATCAGCCCCAGCATTTT.

The chain links TRBV9 to TRBJ2-1; 14 positions match TRBD2. Germline CDR1 reads SGDLS; CDR2 reads YYNGEE. CDR3 size: 17 residues. Trimming removed 4 bases from V and 2 bases from J; junction bases left unmatched: 5. Written as DNA, the CDR3 is TGTGCCAGCAGCCACGGGACTAGCGGGAGTGCCTACAATGAGCAGTTCTTC. Its translation: CASSHGTSGSAYNEQFF.

This chain connects TRBV28 to TRBJ1-3, with D maybe TRBD1 (6 bases). The CDR3 runs to 15 residues. Trimming took off 6 bases at V and 0 bases at J, with 12 bases between the two ends. CDR1 is MDHEN and CDR2 is SYDVKM in the germline V gene. The CDR3, as DNA: TGTGCCAGCAGGCGCACAGGGACCTCTGGAAACACCATATATTTT. It yields the protein CASRRTGTSGNTIYF.

The chain is built from TRBV7-2 and TRBJ1-1; no reliable D call. This CDR3 is built from 11 residues. V dropped 7 bases and J dropped 5 bases, with 8 bases sitting between them. Looked up from germline, CDR1 is SGHTA and CDR2 is FQGNSA. The CDR3 coding sequence is TGTGCCAGCACCGAGGTGACTGAAGCTTTCTTT. Protein product: CASTEVTEAFF.

The chain employs TRBV21-1 and TRBJ2-3; TRBD2, the D gene given by the table, was not confirmed from the DNA. TRBV21-1 is a pseudogene. The CDR3 contains 16 residues. CDR3: CASSLTSGAGTDTQYF. Here the CDR3 DNA reads TGTGCCAGCAGCCTGACTAGCGGGGCCGGGACAGATACGCAGTATTTT.

This chain links TRBV14 with TRBJ2-7; possibly TRBD1 for D (6 bases). CDR1 SGHDN and CDR2 FVKESK come from the germline V gene. The CDR3 is made up of 12 amino acids. Trimming took off 4 bases at V and 3 bases at J, with 7 bases between the two ends. DNA for the CDR3: TGTGCCAGCAGCCCACAGGGCTACGAGCAGTACTTC. Residues: CASSPQGYEQYF. Full variable domain (outside the CDR3, taken from reference TRBV14 and TRBJ2-7): EAGVTQFPSHSVIEKGQTVTLRCDPISGHDNLYWYRRVMGKEIKFLLHFVKESKQDESGMPNNRFLAERTGGTYSTLKVQPAELEDSGVYFCASSPQGYEQYFGPGTRLTVT.

The rearrangement joins TRBV28 to TRBJ2-7, with D unresolved. Trimming shortened V by 5 bases and J by 2 bases, and 10 bases separated the two germline ends. The CDR3 contains 13 residues. Germline lookup yields CDR1 MDHEN and CDR2 SYDVKM. CDR3 DNA sequence: TGTGCCAGCAGTAGACTCGGAGCCTACGAGCAGTACGTC. This encodes CASSRLGAYEQYV.

Comment on this clone: The junction does not match germline at one end; this may be a read error. V usage is TRBV30 and J usage is TRBJ1-2; 7 bases align to TRBD1. The germline gives CDR1 GTSNPN, CDR2 SVGIG (reference sequence). The CDR3 contains 19 residues. Here the CDR3 DNA reads TGTGCCTGGAGTGGCCTAGTTGGGACAGCGAATGATTATAACTATGGCTACCCCTTC. Protein sequence: CAWSGLVGTANDYNYGYPF.

The chain has TRBV6-1 and TRBJ2-1; D gene ambiguous. This CDR3 comprises 15 residues. CDR1 is MNHNS, CDR2 SASEGT, per germline. V was trimmed by 2 bases and J by 1 base, leaving 9 bases between them. This CDR3 is CASSESSVSYNEQFF. CDR3 bases: TGTGCCAGCAGTGAAAGCAGCGTTTCCTACAATGAGCAGTTCTTC.

The chain employs TRBV19 and TRBJ2-2; the match to TRBD2 covers 7 bases. Germline V CDR1 and CDR2: LNHDA, SQIVND (reference sequence). V was clipped by 7 bases and J by 0 bases; unmatched bases: 8. The CDR3 has 16 residues. The CDR3 coding sequence is TGTGCCAGTACGAAGGGGCTAGCGGCGAACACCGGGGAGCTGTTTTTT. Amino acid sequence: CASTKGLAANTGELFF. Full variable domain (remainder filled in from reference TRBV19 and TRBJ2-2): DGGITQSPKYLFRKEGQNVTLSCEQNLNHDAMYWYRQDPGQGLRLIYYSQIVNDFQKGDIAEGYSVSREKKESFPLTVTSAQKNPTAFYLCASTKGLAANTGELFFGEGSRLTVL.

The V gene is TRBV5-6, the J gene TRBJ2-1, with D uncertain. The ends were cut back, 1 base at V and 5 bases at J, with 10 bases in the middle. CDR3 length: 14 residues. Germline V lookup: CDR1 SGHDT, CDR2 YYEEEE. CDR3 protein: CASSLWSLDNEQFF. The CDR3 bases are TGTGCCAGCAGCTTGTGGTCACTGGACAATGAGCAGTTCTTC.